A single sample is the source of the 9 T cell receptor beta chains below, sequenced in a study of control samples from healthy donors and cancer patients. Sequencing was performed with immunoSEQ multiplex PCR; in TCRdb, only in-frame clones are kept and a portion is missing. The table shows about 180,000 clones, with 75% to 95% occurring only once. The specimen sequenced was blood. These receptors were collected from a woman in her thirties or forties in good health.

The CDR3 DNA sequence: TGTGCCAGTAGCCGTTCTTTATTGTCCGGGGAGCAGTACTTC. Translation: CASSRSLLSGEQYF. The gene calls are TRBV19 and TRBJ2-7; D not certain. The CDR3 is 14 amino acids. Between the trimmed V and J ends, which lost 6 bases and 7 bases, there was a span of 19 bases. Germline CDR1 is LNHDA and CDR2 is SQIVND (reference sequence).

The genes are TRBV21-1 and TRBJ1-5. TRBV21-1 has pseudogene status. The CDR3 has 13 amino acids. The CDR3 bases are TGTGCCAGCAGCAAAACCATGTATCAGCCCCAGCATTTT. Translated, it gives CASSKTMYQPQHF.

The rearrangement links TRBV6-4 to TRBJ1-5; unclear D gene. V lost 2 bases and J lost 3, with 14 bases in between. The CDR3 sequence is 16 residues long. Germline CDR1 reads MRHNA; CDR2 reads SNTAGT. CDR3 in amino acids: CASSDDNHGSNQPQHF. CDR3 DNA: TGTGCCAGCAGTGACGACAACCACGGGTCCAATCAGCCCCAGCATTTT.

This chain uses TRBV18 with TRBJ2-3, with D possibly TRBD1 on 6 matching bases. Germline V CDR1 and CDR2: KGHSH, LQKENI. Trimming took 4 bases from V and 4 from J, leaving 12 bases between them. The CDR3 is 14 amino acids. DNA for the CDR3: TGTGCCAGCTCACGCGGACAGTTGGCAGATACGCAGTATTTT. Its protein product is CASSRGQLADTQYF.

The chain has TRBV10-3 and TRBJ2-3, with TRBD1 matching over 11 bases. This CDR3 region has 17 residues. Trimming took 2 bases from V and 2 from J; bases not matched to a gene: 6. The germline V gene has CDR1 ENHRY and CDR2 SYGVKD. As DNA, the CDR3 is TGTGCCATCAGTGAGCCGGGGACAGGGGGGTTCACAGATACGCAGTATTTT. It specifies CAISEPGTGGFTDTQYF.

The DNA of the CDR3 is TGTGCCAGCAGTTACGGCAGGGGAGCTTCACCCCTCCACTTT. It specifies CASSYGRGASPLHF. The rearrangement joins TRBV6-5 to TRBJ1-6; D is possibly TRBD1 (6 bases). Trimming shortened V by 2 bases and J by 9 bases, and 11 bases separated the two germline ends. The CDR3 length is 14 residues. Germline V gene sequence: CDR1 MNHEY, CDR2 SVGAGI.

This clone was seen more than once but under ten times. The rearrangement joins TRBV2 to TRBJ1-5; 7 bases are shared with TRBD1. V gave up 4 bases and J gave up 4 bases; unmatched junction bases: 7. The CDR3 is 15 residues long. Germline V lookup: CDR1 SNHLY, CDR2 FYNNEI. The CDR3 spells CASSADRAMNQPQHF. For the CDR3, the DNA is TGTGCCAGCAGTGCAGACAGGGCGATGAATCAGCCCCAGCATTTT.

The chain couples TRBV3-1 (or the pseudogene TRBV3-2) to TRBJ1-6; the D is unclear. Germline lookup yields CDR1 LGHDT and CDR2 YNNKEL (reference sequence). The CDR3 consists of 17 residues. V gave up 4 bases and J gave up 0 bases, with 13 bases separating them. The CDR3 DNA sequence: TGTGCCAGCAGCCTGCACAAAAGCCTCTCCTATAATTCACCCCTCCACTTT. This codes for CASSLHKSLSYNSPLHF.

The chain couples TRBV19 to TRBJ2-1; possible D gene TRBD2, 5 bases. This CDR3 is 14 amino acids long. Germline V gives CDR1 LNHDA, CDR2 SQIVND (reference sequence). The ends were cut back, 5 bases at V and 6 bases at J, with 14 bases in the middle. The CDR3 region is CASSFRESGNEQFF. CDR3 coding DNA: TGTGCCAGTAGTTTCCGGGAAAGCGGCAATGAGCAGTTCTTC.